This note documents a single T cell receptor beta chain sequence. Antigen unknown. Germline trimming cut 3 bases from V and 3 bases from J; bases unmatched to any gene: 7. The CDR3 has 15 residues. Germline loops: CDR1 SGHTA, CDR2 FQGTGA. These data are taken from a study of T-cell reconstitution after alpha-beta-depleted transplantation in children. Notes on the study in general: When one year had passed after transplant, most T-cell counts and diversity came from newly produced T cells. Some patients' high day-60 TCRbeta diversity was traced to surviving recipient T cells and thymic progenitors.

Preparing the TCRbeta library involved the use of unique molecular identifiers. One entry per CDR3 protein, called by TCRdb with MiXCR from the PCR reads. Among hundreds of thousands of distinct CDR3 sequences listed, approximately 22% were seen once. The gene calls are TRBV7-3 and TRBJ2-7; 8 bases align to TRBD2. The TCR comes from a boy younger than two who had a stem cell transplant for acute myeloid leukemia, so the T cells may come from the graft donor. The sample here was PBMCs, mostly from graft donor cells, taken 360 days after TCRalphabeta/CD19-depleted stem cell transplant. DNA for the CDR3: TGTGCCAGCAGCTTGCATCCGGGACTAGACTACGAGCAGTACTTC. Encoded protein: CASSLHPGLDYEQYF. Supplemented by reference TRBV7-3 and TRBJ2-7, the full variable domain reads GAGVSQTPSNKVTEKGKYVELRCDPISGHTALYWYRQSLGQGPEFLIYFQGTGAADDSGLPNDRFFAVRPEGSVSTLKIQRTERGDSAVYLCASSLHPGLDYEQYFGPGTRLTVT.